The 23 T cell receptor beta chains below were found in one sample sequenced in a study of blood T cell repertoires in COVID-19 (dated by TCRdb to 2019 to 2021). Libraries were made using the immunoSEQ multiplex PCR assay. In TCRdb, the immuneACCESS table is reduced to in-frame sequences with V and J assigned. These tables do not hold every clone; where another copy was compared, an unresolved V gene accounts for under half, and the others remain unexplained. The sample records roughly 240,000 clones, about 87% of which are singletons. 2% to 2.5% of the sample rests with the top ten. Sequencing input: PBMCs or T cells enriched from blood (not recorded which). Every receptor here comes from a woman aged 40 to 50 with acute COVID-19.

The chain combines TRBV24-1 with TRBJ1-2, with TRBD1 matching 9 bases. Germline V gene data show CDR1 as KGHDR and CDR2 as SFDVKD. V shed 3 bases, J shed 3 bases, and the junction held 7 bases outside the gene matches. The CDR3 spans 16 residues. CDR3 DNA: TGTGCCACCAGTGATCCGGAGGGACAGGGTCACTATGGCTACACCTTC. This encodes CATSDPEGQGHYGYTF.

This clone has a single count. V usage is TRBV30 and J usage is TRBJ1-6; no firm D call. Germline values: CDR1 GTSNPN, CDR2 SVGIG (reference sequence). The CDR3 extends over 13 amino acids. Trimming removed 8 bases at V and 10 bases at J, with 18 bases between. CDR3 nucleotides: TGTGCCCGGGAGCCGAGGGCCGGGTCACCCCTCCACTTT. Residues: CAREPRAGSPLHF.

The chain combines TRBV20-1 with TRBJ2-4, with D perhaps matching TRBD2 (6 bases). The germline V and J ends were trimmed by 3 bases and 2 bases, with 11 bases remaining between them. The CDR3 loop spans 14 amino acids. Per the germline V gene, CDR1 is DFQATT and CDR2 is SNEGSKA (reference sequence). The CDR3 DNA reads TGCAGTGCTAGTAGACGGGGGTCCAAAAACATTCAGTACTTC. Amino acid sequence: CSASRRGSKNIQYF.

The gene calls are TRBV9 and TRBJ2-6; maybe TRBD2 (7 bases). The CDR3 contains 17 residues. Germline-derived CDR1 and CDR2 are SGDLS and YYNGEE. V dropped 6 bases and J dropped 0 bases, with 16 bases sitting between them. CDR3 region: CASTSEGGLSGANVLTF. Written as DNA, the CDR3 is TGTGCCAGCACCTCGGAGGGGGGGCTCTCTGGGGCCAACGTCCTGACTTTC.

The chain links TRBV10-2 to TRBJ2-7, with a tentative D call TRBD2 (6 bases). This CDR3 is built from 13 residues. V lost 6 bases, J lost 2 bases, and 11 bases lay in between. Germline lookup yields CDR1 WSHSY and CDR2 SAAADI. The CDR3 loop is CASSGSGAYEQYV. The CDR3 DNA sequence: TGCGCCAGCAGCGGTAGCGGAGCCTACGAGCAGTACGTC.

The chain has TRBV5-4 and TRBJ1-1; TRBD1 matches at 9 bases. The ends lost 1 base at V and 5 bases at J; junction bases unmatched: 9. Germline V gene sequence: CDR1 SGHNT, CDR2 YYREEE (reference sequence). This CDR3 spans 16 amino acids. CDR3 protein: CASSLYTGGSGTEAFF. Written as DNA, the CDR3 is TGTGCCAGCAGCTTGTATACAGGGGGCTCGGGAACTGAAGCTTTCTTT.

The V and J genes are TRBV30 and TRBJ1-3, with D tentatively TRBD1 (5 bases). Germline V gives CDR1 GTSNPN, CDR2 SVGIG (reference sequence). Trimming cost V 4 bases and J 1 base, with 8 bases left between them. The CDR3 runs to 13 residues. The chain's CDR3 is CAWNRGSGNTIYF. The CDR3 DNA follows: TGTGCCTGGAATAGGGGTTCTGGAAACACCATATATTTT.

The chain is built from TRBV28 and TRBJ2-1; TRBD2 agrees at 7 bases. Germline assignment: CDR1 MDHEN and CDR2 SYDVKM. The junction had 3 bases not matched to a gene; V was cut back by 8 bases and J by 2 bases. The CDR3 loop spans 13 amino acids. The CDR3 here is CASREDAYNEQFF. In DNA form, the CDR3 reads TGTGCCAGCCGGGAGGATGCCTACAATGAGCAGTTCTTC.

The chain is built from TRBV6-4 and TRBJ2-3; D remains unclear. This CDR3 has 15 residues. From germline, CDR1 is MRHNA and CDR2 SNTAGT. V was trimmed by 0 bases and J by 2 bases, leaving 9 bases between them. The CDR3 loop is CASSDSSKSTDTQYF. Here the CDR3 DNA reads TGTGCCAGCAGTGACTCGTCTAAATCCACAGATACGCAGTATTTT.

The chain's CDR3 is CASSYSDSRGGYTF. In DNA, the CDR3 is TGTGCCAGCAGTTACTCGGACTCTCGGGGAGGCTACACCTTC. The chain is built from TRBV6-2 or TRBV6-3 and TRBJ1-2; D gene unclear. The CDR3 loop spans 14 amino acids. Germline CDR1 and CDR2: MNHEY and SVGEGT. Trimming stripped 0 bases from V and 8 bases from J, with 13 bases between.

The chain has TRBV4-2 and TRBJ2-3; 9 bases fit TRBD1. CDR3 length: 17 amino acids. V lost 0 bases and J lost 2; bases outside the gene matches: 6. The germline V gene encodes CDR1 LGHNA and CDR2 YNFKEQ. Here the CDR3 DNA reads TGTGCCAGCAGCCAAGATGGGGGGACAGGGATCACAGATACGCAGTATTTT. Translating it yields CASSQDGGTGITDTQYF.

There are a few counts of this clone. In DNA, the CDR3 is TGTGCCAGCAGTGCGAGATCCACCTACGAGCAGTACGTC. Its protein product is CASSARSTYEQYV. The V gene is TRBV2, the J gene TRBJ2-7, with unresolved D. The V end lost 4 bases, the J end lost 2 bases, and 9 bases lay between the germline ends. The CDR3 contains 13 residues. Germline V gene sequence: CDR1 SNHLY, CDR2 FYNNEI.

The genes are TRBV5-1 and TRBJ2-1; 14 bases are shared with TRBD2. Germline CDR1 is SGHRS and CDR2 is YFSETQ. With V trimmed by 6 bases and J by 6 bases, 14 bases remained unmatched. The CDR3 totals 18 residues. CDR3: CASKTGTSGGSAGNEQFF. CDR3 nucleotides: TGCGCCAGCAAAACAGGGACTAGCGGGGGATCAGCGGGCAATGAGCAGTTCTTC.

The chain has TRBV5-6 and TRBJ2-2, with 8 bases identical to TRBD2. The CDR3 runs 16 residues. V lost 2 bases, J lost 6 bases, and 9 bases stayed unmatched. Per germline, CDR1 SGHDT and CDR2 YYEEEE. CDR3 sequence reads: CASSFLGAGVSGELFF. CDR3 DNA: TGTGCCAGCAGCTTTCTTGGAGCGGGAGTCTCCGGGGAGCTGTTTTTT. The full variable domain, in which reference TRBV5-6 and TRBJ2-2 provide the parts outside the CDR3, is DAGVTQSPTHLIKTRGQQVTLRCSPKSGHDTVSWYQQALGQGPQFIFQYYEEEERQRGNFPDRFSGHQFPNYSSELNVNALLLGDSALYLCASSFLGAGVSGELFFGEGSRLTVL.

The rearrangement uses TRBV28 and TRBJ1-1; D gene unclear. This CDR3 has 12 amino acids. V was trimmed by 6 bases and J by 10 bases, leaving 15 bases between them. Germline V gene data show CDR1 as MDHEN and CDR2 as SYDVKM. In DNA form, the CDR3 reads TGTGCCAGCAGCCCTGTGGGGAGAGGAGCTTTCTTT. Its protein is CASSPVGRGAFF.

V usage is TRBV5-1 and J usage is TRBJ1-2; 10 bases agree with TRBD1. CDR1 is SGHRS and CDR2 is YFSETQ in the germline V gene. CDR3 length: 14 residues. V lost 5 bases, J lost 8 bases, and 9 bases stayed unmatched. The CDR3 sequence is CASSQGQGSGGYTF. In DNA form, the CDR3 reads TGCGCCAGCAGTCAGGGACAGGGGAGTGGAGGCTACACCTTC.

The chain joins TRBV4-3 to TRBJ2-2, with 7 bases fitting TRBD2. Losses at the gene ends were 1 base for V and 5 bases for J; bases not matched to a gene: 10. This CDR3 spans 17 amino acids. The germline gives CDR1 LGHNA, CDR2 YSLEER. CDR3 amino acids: CASSQGFGGGLTGELFF. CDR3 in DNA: TGCGCCAGCAGCCAAGGATTTGGCGGGGGATTAACCGGGGAGCTGTTTTTT.

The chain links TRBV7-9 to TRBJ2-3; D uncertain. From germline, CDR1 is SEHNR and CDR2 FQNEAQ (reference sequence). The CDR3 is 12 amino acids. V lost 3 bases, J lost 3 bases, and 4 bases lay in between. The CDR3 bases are TGTGCCAGCAGCTTGAGTACAGATACGCAGTATTTT. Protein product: CASSLSTDTQYF.

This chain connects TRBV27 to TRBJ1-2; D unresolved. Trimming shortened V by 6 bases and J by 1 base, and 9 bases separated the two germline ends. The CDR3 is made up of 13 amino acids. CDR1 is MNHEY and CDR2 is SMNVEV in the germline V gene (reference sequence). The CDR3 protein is CASSRGSNYGYTF. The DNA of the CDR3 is TGTGCCAGCAGCCGCGGTAGTAACTATGGCTACACCTTC.

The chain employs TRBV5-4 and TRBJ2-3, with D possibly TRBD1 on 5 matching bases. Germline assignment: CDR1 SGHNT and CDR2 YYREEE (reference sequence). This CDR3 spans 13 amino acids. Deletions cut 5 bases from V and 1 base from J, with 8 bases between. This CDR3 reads CASRMTGTDTQYF. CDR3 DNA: TGTGCCAGCAGGATGACAGGCACAGATACGCAGTATTTT.

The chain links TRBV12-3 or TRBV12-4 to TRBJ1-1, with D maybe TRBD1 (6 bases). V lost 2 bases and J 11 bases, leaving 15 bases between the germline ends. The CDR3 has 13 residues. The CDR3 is CASSLIGGVWAFF. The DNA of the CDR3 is TGTGCCAGCAGTTTAATAGGGGGAGTGTGGGCTTTCTTT.

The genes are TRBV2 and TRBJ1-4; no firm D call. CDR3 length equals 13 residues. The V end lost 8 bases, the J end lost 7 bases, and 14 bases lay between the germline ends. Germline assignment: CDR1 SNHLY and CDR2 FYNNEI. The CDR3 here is CASATLRSEKLFF. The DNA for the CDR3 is TGTGCCAGCGCGACCCTAAGGAGTGAAAAACTGTTTTTT. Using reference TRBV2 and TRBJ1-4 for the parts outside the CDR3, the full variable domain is EPEVTQTPSHQVTQMGQEVILRCVPISNHLYFYWYRQILGQKVEFLVSFYNNEISEKSEIFDDQFSVERPDGSNFTLKIRSTKLEDSAMYFCASATLRSEKLFFGSGTQLSVL.

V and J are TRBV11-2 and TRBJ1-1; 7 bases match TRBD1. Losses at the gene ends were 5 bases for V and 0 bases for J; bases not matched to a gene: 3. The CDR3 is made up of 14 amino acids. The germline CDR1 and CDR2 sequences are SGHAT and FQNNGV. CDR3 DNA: TGTGCCAGCAGCCGCGACAGGGTGAACACTGAAGCTTTCTTT. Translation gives CASSRDRVNTEAFF.